This T cell receptor (beta chain) was identified in a study of shared clonotypes between healthy human individuals. About the research overall: The study enrolled two women and a few men aged 18 to 49. Findings of the study overall: Expectations were that clonotype sharing among donors would be affected by sequencing depth.

This clone has a handful of counts. As yet, its antigen is unknown. There are 14 residues in the CDR3. Germline lookup yields CDR1 SGHRS and CDR2 YFSETQ. Unmatched junction bases numbered 3, after V lost 4 bases and J lost 3 bases. Negatively enriched CD4+ T cells were divided by CD45RA into naive and memory. Profiled with immunoSEQ multiplex PCR; TCRdb holds only in-frame clones, not every one. The sample gives about 980,000 clones, approximately 80% of which show up once; nearly 1.5% is in the top ten. Specimen: memory CD4+ T cells sorted from blood. Stated subset: CD45RA-negative fraction. The sequence derives from a man aged 18-30 years in good health. V is TRBV5-1 and J is TRBJ2-1; 8 bases fit TRBD1. Written as DNA, the CDR3 is TGCGCCAGCAGCGGCGGACAGGGCTACAATGAGCAGTTCTTC. It encodes CASSGGQGYNEQFF.